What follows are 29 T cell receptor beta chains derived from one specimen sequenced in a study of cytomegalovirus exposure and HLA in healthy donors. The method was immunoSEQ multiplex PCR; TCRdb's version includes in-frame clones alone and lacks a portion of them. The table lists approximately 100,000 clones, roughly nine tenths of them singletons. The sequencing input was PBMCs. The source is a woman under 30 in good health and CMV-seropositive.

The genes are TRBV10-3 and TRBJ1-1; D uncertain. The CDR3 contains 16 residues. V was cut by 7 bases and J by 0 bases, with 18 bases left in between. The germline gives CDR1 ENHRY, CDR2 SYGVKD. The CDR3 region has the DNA TGTGCCATCACCCTCCGGGGTAGAGGTTTGAACACTGAAGCTTTCTTT. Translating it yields CAITLRGRGLNTEAFF.

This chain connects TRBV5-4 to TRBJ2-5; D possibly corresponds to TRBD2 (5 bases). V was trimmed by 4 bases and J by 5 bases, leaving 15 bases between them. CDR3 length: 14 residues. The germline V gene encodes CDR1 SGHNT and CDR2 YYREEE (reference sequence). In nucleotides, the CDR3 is TGTGCCAGCAGCCCGAGGGAGCGTACGGAGACCCAGTACTTC. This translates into CASSPRERTETQYF.

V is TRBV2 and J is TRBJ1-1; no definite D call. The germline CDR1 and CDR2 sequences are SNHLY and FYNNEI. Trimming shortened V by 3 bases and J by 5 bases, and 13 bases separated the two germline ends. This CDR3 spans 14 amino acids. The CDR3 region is CASSDRGRGTEAFF. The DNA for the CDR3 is TGTGCCAGCAGTGATCGCGGCCGCGGAACTGAAGCTTTCTTT.

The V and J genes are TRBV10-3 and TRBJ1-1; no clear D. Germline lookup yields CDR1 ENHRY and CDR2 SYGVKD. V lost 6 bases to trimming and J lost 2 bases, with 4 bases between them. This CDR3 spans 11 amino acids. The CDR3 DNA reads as TGTGCCATCAGGAGCAACACTGAAGCTTTCTTT. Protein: CAIRSNTEAFF.

The CDR3 loop reads CASNSRGNTGELFF. The CDR3 coding sequence is TGTGCCAGCAACAGCAGGGGGAACACCGGGGAGCTGTTTTTT. The genes are TRBV9 and TRBJ2-2; possibly TRBD1 for D (6 bases). Trimming removed 6 bases at V and 1 base at J, with 10 bases between. The CDR3 runs 14 residues. Germline V gene lookup returns CDR1 SGDLS and CDR2 YYNGEE.

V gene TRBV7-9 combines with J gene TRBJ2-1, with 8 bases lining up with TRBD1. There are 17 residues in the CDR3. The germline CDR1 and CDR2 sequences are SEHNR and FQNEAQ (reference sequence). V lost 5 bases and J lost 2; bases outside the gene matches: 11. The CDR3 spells CASSPQYRGKAYNEQFF. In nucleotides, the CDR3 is TGTGCCAGCAGCCCTCAATACAGGGGGAAGGCCTACAATGAGCAGTTCTTC.

CDR3 sequence (DNA): TGTGCCAGCAGTTTATCGGCCGGGACTAGCACAGATACGCAGTATTTT. Its protein product is CASSLSAGTSTDTQYF. V is TRBV27 and J is TRBJ2-3, with a tentative D call TRBD2 (6 bases). CDR1 is MNHEY and CDR2 is SMNVEV in the germline V gene (reference sequence). This CDR3 is built from 16 residues. V was trimmed by 0 bases and J by 0 bases, leaving 10 bases between them.

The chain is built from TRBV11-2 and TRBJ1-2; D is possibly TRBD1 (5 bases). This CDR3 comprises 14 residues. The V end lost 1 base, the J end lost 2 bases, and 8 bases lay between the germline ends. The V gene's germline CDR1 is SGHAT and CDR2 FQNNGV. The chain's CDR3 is CASSLVRANYGYTF. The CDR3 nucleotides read TGTGCCAGCAGCTTAGTCAGGGCAAACTATGGCTACACCTTC. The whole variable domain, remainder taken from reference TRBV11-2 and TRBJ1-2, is EAGVAQSPRYKIIEKRQSVAFWCNPISGHATLYWYQQILGQGPKLLIQFQNNGVVDDSQLPKDRFSAERLKGVDSTLKIQPAKLEDSAVYLCASSLVRANYGYTFGSGTRLTVV.

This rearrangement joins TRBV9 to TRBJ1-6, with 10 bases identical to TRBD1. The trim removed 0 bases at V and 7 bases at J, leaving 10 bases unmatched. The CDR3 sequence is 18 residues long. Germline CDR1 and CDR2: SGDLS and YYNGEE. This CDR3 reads CASSVEVLGTGDNSPLHF. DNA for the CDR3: TGTGCCAGCAGCGTAGAGGTTCTGGGGACAGGGGACAATTCACCCCTCCACTTT. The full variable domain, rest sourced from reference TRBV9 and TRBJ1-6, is DSGVTQTPKHLITATGQRVTLRCSPRSGDLSVYWYQQSLDQGLQFLIQYYNGEERAKGNILERFSAQQFPDLHSELNLSSLELGDSALYFCASSVEVLGTGDNSPLHFGNGTRLTVT.

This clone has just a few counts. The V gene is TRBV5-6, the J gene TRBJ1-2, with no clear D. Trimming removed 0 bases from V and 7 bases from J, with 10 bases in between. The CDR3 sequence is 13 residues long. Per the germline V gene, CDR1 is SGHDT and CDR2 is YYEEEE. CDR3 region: CASSLVAVAGYTF. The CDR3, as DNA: TGTGCCAGCAGCTTGGTCGCGGTTGCTGGCTACACCTTC.

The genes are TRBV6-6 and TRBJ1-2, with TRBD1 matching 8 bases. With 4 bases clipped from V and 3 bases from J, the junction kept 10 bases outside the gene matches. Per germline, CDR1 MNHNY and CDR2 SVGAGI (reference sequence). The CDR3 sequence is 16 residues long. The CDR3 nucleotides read TGTGCCAGCAGTTCGGAACTGGACAGGGCTGACTATGGCTACACCTTC. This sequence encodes CASSSELDRADYGYTF.

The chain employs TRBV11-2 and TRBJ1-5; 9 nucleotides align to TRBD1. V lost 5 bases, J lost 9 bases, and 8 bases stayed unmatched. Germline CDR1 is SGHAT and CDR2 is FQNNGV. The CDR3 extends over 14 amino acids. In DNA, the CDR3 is TGTGCCAGCAGCCAGGGACAGGGTACCGGGCCCCAGCATTTT. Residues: CASSQGQGTGPQHF.

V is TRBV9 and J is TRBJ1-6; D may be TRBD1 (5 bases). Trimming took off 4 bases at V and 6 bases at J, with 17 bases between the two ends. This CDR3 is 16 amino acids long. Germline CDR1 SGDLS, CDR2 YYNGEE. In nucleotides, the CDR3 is TGTGCCAGCAGCCCCGGCGGGGGAAGGCGTAATTCACCCCTCCACTTT. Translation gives CASSPGGGRRNSPLHF.

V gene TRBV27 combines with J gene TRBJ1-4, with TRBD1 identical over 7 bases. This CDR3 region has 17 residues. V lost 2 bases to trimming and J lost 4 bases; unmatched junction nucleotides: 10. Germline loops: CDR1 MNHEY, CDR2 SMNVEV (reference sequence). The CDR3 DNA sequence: TGTGCCAGCAGTTTACGTACCCCACAGGGGATTAATGAAAAACTGTTTTTT. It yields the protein CASSLRTPQGINEKLFF.

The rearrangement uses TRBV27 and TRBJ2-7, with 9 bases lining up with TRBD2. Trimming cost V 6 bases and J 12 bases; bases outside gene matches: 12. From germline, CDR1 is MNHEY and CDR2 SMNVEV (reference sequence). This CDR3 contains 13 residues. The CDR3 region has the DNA TGTGCCAGCAGCCCGGGACTAGCCGGGACCAGGTACGTC. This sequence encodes CASSPGLAGTRYV.

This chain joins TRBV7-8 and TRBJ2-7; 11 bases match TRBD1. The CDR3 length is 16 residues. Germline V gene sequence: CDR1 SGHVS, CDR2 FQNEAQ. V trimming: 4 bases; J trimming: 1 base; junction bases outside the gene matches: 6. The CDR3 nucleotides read TGTGCCAGCAGCTCCCCGGGACAGGGGGTTTCCTACGAGCAGTACTTC. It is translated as CASSSPGQGVSYEQYF.

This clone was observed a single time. This CDR3 reads CASSFRGELFF. The CDR3 coding sequence is TGTGCCAGCAGTTTCCGGGGGGAGCTGTTTTTT. V and J are TRBV28 and TRBJ2-2; D is ambiguous. Germline CDR1 is MDHEN and CDR2 is SYDVKM. The germline V and J ends were trimmed by 3 bases and 8 bases, with 4 bases remaining between them. The CDR3 loop spans 11 amino acids.

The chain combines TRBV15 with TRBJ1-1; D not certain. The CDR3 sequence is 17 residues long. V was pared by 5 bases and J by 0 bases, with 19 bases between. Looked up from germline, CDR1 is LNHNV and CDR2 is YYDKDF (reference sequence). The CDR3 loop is CATSGPLEGLMNTEAFF. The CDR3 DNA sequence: TGTGCCACCAGCGGACCACTTGAGGGTTTAATGAACACTGAAGCTTTCTTT.

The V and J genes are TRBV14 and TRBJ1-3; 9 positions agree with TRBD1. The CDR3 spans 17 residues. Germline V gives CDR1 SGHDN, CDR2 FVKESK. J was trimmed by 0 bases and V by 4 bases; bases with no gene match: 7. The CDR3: CASSRGTGKFSGNTIYF. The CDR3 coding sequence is TGTGCCAGCAGCCGCGGGACAGGGAAGTTCTCTGGAAACACCATATATTTT.

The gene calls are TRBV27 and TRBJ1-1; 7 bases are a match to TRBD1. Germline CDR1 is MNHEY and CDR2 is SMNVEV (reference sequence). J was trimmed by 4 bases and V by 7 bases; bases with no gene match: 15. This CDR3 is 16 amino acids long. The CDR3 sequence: CASTSYRGPPGTEAFF. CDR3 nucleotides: TGTGCCAGCACCAGTTACAGGGGCCCTCCGGGCACTGAAGCTTTCTTT.

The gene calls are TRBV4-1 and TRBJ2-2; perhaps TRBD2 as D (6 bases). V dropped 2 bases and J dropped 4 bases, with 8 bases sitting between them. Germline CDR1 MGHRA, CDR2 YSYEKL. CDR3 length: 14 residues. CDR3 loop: CASSQMEGTGELFF. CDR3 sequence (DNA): TGCGCCAGCAGCCAAATGGAGGGCACCGGGGAGCTGTTTTTT.

The CDR3 sequence is CASSFAYRVNTGELFF. The CDR3, as DNA: TGTGCCAGCAGCTTCGCATACAGGGTGAACACCGGGGAGCTGTTTTTT. V and J are TRBV5-6 and TRBJ2-2, with a tentative D call TRBD1 (6 bases). The V gene lost 2 bases and the J gene lost 1 base, with 12 bases spanning the gap. The CDR3 totals 16 residues. The germline CDR1 and CDR2 sequences are SGHDT and YYEEEE. The variable domain in full, completed from reference TRBV5-6 and TRBJ2-2, reads DAGVTQSPTHLIKTRGQQVTLRCSPKSGHDTVSWYQQALGQGPQFIFQYYEEEERQRGNFPDRFSGHQFPNYSSELNVNALLLGDSALYLCASSFAYRVNTGELFFGEGSRLTVL.

This CDR3 reads CASSEIMPGTGSSPLHF. CDR3 in DNA: TGTGCCAGCAGTGAAATAATGCCCGGGACAGGGAGTTCACCCCTCCACTTT. This sequence joins TRBV25-1 and TRBJ1-6; 9 bases are shared with TRBD1. Germline values: CDR1 MGHDK, CDR2 SYGVNS. The J segment lost 9 bases and the V segment lost 2 bases, leaving 11 bases of the junction unmatched. The CDR3 extends over 17 amino acids.

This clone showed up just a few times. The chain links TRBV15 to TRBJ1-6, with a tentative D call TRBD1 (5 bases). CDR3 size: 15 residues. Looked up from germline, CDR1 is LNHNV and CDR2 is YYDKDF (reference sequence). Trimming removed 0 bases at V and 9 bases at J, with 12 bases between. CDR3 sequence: CATSRDPAGSSPLHF. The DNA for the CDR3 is TGTGCCACCAGCAGAGATCCCGCAGGGTCTTCACCCCTCCACTTT.

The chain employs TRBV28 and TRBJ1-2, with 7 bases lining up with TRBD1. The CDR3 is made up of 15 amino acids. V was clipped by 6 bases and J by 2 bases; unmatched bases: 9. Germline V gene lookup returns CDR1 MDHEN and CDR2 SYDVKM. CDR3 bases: TGTGCCAGCAGCCCCCCCCCACAGGGGAACTATGGCTACACCTTC. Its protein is CASSPPPQGNYGYTF.

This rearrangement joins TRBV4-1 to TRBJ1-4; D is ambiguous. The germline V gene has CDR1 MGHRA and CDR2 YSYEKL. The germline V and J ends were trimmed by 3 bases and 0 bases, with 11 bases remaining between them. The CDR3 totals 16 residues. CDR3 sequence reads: CASSHTYTTTNEKLFF. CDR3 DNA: TGCGCCAGCAGCCACACATACACGACAACTAATGAAAAACTGTTTTTT.

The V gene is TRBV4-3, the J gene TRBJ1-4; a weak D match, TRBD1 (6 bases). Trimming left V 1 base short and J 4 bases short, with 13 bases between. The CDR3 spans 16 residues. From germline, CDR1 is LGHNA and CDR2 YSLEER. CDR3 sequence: CASSQGVGQLNEKLFF. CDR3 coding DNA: TGCGCCAGCAGCCAAGGGGTTGGACAGCTTAATGAAAAACTGTTTTTT.

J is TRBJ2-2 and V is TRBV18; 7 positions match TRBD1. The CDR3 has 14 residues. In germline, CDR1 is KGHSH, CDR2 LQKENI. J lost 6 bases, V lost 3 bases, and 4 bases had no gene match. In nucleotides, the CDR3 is TGTGCCAGCTCACCGACAGGGAATCCCGGGGAGCTGTTTTTT. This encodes CASSPTGNPGELFF.

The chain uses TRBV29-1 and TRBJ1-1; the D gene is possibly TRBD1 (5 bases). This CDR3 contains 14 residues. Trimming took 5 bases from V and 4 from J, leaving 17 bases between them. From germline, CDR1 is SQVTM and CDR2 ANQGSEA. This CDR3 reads CSVSGDRGFTEAFF. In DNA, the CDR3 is TGCAGCGTTTCGGGGGACCGGGGGTTCACTGAAGCTTTCTTT. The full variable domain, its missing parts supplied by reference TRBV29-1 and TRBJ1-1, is SAVISQKPSRDICQRGTSLTIQCQVDSQVTMMFWYRQQPGQSLTLIATANQGSEATYESGFVIDKFPISRPNLTFSTLTVSNMSPEDSSIYLCSVSGDRGFTEAFFGQGTRLTVV.